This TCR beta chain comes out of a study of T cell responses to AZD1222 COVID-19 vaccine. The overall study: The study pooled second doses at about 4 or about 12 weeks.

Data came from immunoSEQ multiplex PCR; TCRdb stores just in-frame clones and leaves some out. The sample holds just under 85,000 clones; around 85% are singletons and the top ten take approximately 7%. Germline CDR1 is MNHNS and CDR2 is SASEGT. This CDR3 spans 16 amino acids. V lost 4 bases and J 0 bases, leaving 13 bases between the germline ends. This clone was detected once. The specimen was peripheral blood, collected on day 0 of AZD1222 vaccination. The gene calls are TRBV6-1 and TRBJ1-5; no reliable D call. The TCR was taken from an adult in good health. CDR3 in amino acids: CASSAGVSNSNQPQHF. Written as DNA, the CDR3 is TGTGCCAGCAGTGCGGGCGTCTCTAATAGCAATCAGCCCCAGCATTTT.